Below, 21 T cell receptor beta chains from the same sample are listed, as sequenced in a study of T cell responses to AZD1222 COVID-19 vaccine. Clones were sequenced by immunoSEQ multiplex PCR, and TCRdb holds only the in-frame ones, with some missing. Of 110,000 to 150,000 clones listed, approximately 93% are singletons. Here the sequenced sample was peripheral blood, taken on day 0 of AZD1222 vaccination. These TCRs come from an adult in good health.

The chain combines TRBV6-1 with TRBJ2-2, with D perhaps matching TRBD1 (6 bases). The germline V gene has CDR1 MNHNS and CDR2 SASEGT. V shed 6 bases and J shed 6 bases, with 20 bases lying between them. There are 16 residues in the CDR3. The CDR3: CASRERRTGWAGELFF. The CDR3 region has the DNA TGTGCCAGCAGAGAACGGCGAACAGGGTGGGCCGGGGAGCTGTTTTTT.

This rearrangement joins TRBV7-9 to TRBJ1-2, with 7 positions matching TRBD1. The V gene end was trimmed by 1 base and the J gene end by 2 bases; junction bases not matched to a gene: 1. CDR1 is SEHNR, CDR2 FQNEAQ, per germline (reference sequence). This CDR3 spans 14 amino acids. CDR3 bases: TGTGCCAGCAGCTTAGGGGGACAGAACTATGGCTACACCTTC. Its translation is CASSLGGQNYGYTF.

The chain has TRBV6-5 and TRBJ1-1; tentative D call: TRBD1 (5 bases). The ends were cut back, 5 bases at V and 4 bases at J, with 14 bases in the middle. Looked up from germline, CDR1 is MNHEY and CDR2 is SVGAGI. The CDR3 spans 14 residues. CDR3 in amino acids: CASSKSGGSTEAFF. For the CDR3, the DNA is TGTGCCAGCAGTAAATCGGGGGGGAGCACTGAAGCTTTCTTT.

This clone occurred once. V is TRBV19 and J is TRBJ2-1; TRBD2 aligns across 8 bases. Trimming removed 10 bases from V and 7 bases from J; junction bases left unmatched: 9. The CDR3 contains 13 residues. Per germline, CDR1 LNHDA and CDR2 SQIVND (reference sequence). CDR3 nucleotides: TGTGCCACCATGACTAGCGCGGGGAATGAGCAGTTCTTC. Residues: CATMTSAGNEQFF.

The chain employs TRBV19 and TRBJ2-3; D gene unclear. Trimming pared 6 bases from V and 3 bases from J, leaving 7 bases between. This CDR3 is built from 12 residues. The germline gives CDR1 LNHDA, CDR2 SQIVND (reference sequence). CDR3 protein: CASSEATDTQYF. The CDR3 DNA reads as TGTGCCAGTAGCGAAGCAACAGATACGCAGTATTTT.

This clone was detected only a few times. The CDR3 here is CASSKLTGKYSNTGELFF. The CDR3 nucleotides are TGTGCCAGTAGTAAATTGACAGGGAAGTACTCGAACACCGGGGAGCTGTTTTTT. The V gene is TRBV19, the J gene TRBJ2-2, with 7 bases identical to TRBD1. This CDR3 contains 18 residues. Losses at the gene ends were 4 bases for V and 0 bases for J; bases not matched to a gene: 11. Germline V gives CDR1 LNHDA, CDR2 SQIVND (reference sequence).

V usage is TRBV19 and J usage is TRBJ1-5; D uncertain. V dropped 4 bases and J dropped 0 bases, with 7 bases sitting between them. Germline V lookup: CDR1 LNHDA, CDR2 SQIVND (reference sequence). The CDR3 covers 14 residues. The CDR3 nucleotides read TGTGCCAGTAGTACCAGGATTAGCAATCAGCCCCAGCATTTT. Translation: CASSTRISNQPQHF.

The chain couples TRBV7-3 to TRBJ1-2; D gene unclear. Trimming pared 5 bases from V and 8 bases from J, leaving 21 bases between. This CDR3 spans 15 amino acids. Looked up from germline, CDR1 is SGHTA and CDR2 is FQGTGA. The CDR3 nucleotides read TGTGCCAGCAGCCCGGCAGGTTTTGGTGTAGGCGGCTACACCTTC. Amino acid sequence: CASSPAGFGVGGYTF.

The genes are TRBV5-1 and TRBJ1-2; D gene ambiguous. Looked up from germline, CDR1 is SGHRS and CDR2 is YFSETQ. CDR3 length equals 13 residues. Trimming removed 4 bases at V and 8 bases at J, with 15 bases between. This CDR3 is CASSIPGRGGYTF. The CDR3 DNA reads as TGCGCCAGCAGCATCCCAGGCCGAGGGGGCTACACCTTC.

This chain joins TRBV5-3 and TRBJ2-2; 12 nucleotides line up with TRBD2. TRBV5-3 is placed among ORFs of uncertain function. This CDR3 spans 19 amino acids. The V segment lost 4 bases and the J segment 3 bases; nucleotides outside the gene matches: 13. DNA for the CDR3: TGTGCCAGAAGCCTGCCAGGGCTAGCGGGAGGGCCCCACACCGGGGAGCTGTTTTTT. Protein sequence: CARSLPGLAGGPHTGELFF.

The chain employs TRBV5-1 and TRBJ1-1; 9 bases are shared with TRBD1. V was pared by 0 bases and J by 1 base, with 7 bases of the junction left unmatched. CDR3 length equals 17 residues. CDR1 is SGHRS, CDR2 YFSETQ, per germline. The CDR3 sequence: CASSLEGQGRRNTEAFF. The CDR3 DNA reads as TGCGCCAGCAGCTTGGAGGGACAGGGTAGGAGGAACACTGAAGCTTTCTTT. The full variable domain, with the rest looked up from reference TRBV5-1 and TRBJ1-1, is KAGVTQTPRYLIKTRGQQVTLSCSPISGHRSVSWYQQTPGQGLQFLFEYFSETQRNKGNFPGRFSGRQFSNSRSEMNVSTLELGDSALYLCASSLEGQGRRNTEAFFGQGTRLTVV.

The CDR3 protein is CASSQDFGTASGNTIYF. CDR3 bases: TGTGCCAGCAGCCAAGATTTTGGGACGGCCTCTGGAAACACCATATATTTT. The chain joins TRBV3-1 (or the pseudogene TRBV3-2) to TRBJ1-3, with TRBD1 as a possible D gene (5 bases). Germline CDR1 reads LGHDT; CDR2 reads YNNKEL (reference sequence). V was clipped by 0 bases and J by 0 bases, with 12 bases between them. The CDR3 loop spans 17 amino acids.

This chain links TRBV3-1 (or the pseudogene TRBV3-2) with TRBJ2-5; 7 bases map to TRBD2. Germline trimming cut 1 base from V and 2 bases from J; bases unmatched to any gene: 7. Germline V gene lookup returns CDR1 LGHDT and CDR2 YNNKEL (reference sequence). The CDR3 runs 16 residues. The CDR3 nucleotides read TGTGCCAGCAGCCAAGTTGGTAGCGGGTTACAAGAGACCCAGTACTTC. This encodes CASSQVGSGLQETQYF.

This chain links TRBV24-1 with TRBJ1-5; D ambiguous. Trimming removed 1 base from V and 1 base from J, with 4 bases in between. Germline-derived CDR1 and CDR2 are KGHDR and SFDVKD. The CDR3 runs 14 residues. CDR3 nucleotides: TGTGCCACCAGTGATTTAAACAGCAATCAGCCCCAGCATTTT. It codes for CATSDLNSNQPQHF.

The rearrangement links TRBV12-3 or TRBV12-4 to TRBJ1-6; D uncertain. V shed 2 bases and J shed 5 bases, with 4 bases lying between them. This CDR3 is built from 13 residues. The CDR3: CASSLTDNSPLHF. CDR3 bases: TGTGCCAGCAGTTTAACAGATAATTCACCCCTCCACTTT.

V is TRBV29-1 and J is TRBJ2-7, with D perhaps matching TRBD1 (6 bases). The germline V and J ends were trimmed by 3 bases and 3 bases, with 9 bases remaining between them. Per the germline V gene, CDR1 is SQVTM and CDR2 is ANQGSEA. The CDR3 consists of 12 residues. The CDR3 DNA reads TGCAGCGTTGAGGAAGGGGGCTACGAGCAGTACTTC. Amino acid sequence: CSVEEGGYEQYF.

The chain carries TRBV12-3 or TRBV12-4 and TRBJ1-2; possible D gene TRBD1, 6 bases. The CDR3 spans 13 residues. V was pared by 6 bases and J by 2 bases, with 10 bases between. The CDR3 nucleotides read TGTGCCAGCAGCGACACAGGGAACTATGGCTACACCTTC. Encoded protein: CASSDTGNYGYTF.

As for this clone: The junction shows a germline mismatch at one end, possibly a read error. As DNA, the CDR3 is TGTGCCAGCAGTGAAAACTCCGGGACAGGGGGCGCGGATTGGCACTTC. Translation gives CASSENSGTGGADWHF. The V gene is TRBV2, the J gene TRBJ2-7; 12 nucleotides match TRBD1. Germline V gene lookup returns CDR1 SNHLY and CDR2 FYNNEI. The CDR3 consists of 16 residues.

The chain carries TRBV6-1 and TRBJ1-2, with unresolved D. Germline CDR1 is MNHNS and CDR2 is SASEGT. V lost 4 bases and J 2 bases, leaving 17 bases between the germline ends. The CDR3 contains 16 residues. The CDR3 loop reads CASSVGGRIINYGYTF. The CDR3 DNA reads TGTGCCAGCAGTGTAGGCGGACGGATTATCAACTATGGCTACACCTTC.

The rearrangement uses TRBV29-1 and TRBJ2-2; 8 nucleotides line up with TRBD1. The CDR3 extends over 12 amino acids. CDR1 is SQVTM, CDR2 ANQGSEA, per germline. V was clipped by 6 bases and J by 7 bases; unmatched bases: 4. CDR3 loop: CSVGQGGGELFF. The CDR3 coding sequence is TGCAGCGTCGGACAGGGTGGCGGGGAGCTGTTTTTT.

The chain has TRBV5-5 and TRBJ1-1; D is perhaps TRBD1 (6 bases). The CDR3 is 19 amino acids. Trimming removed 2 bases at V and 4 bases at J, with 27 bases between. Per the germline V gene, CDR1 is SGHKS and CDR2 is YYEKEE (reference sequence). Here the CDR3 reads CASSFVGKLAGQKATEAFF. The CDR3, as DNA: TGTGCCAGCAGCTTCGTGGGGAAACTAGCCGGACAGAAGGCCACTGAAGCTTTCTTT.